A single sample gave rise to the 19 T cell receptor beta chains below, sequenced in a study of blood T cell repertoires in COVID-19. Clones were read by immunoSEQ multiplex PCR, and TCRdb kept only the in-frame ones, dropping some. Of about 300,000 clones detected, about nine tenths appear once; the ten largest clones hold approximately 2%. Specimen: peripheral blood. The source of these receptors is a woman in her twenties or thirties with COVID-19, enrolled during active disease.

The V gene is TRBV13, the J gene TRBJ1-1; D is unclear. Looked up from germline, CDR1 is PRHDT and CDR2 is FYEKMQ (reference sequence). The CDR3 extends over 14 amino acids. Trimming took off 0 bases at V and 5 bases at J, with 10 bases between the two ends. CDR3 loop: CASSLGRGSTEAFF. For the CDR3, the DNA is TGTGCCAGCAGCTTAGGCCGGGGTAGTACTGAAGCTTTCTTT. The variable domain in full, completed from reference TRBV13 and TRBJ1-1, reads AAGVIQSPRHLIKEKRETATLKCYPIPRHDTVYWYQQGPGQDPQFLISFYEKMQSDKGSIPDRFSAQQFSDYHSELNMSSLELGDSALYFCASSLGRGSTEAFFGQGTRLTVV.

This clone was counted between two and nine times. The CDR3 DNA reads TGTGCCAGCAGTTTAGGGGGGGGCCGCCATGGTAATCAGCCCCAGCATTTT. Protein product: CASSLGGGRHGNQPQHF. V and J are TRBV28 and TRBJ1-5; tentative D call: TRBD1 (6 bases). The CDR3 spans 17 residues. From germline, CDR1 is MDHEN and CDR2 SYDVKM. Trimming shortened V by 2 bases and J by 4 bases, and 18 bases separated the two germline ends.

The chain is built from TRBV11-2 and TRBJ2-1, with TRBD1 matching 11 bases. J gave up 7 bases and V 4 bases, and 6 bases lay outside the gene matches. CDR1 SGHAT and CDR2 FQNNGV come from the germline V gene. This CDR3 is built from 15 residues. The CDR3 sequence is CASSSGQGAPNEQFF. The CDR3 region has the DNA TGTGCCAGCAGCTCAGGACAGGGGGCGCCGAATGAGCAGTTCTTC.

This clone was detected once. The chain has TRBV4-2 and TRBJ2-7; 8 nucleotides match TRBD2. In germline, CDR1 is LGHNA, CDR2 YNFKEQ. J was trimmed by 6 bases and V by 3 bases; bases with no gene match: 10. The CDR3 loop spans 15 amino acids. DNA for the CDR3: TGTGCCAGCAGCCACGTCGGGGGGGGGCCTACCGAGCAGTACTTC. The encoded protein is CASSHVGGGPTEQYF.

The V gene is TRBV12-3 or TRBV12-4, the J gene TRBJ1-1, with a weak D call TRBD1 (5 bases). The CDR3 runs to 13 residues. V dropped 8 bases and J dropped 4 bases, with 14 bases sitting between them. The CDR3 DNA reads as TGTGCCAGCTCCTTTCTGGGGGGCACTGAAGCTTTCTTT. As protein: CASSFLGGTEAFF.

This clone was counted a few times. This chain connects TRBV6-2 or TRBV6-3 to TRBJ2-3, with a possible D match to TRBD2 (6 bases). Trimming removed 5 bases at V and 5 bases at J, with 14 bases between. The CDR3 covers 14 residues. Germline CDR1 and CDR2: MNHEY and SVGEGT. CDR3 loop: CASSLGWGVDTQYF. CDR3 coding DNA: TGTGCCAGCAGTCTCGGCTGGGGGGTAGATACGCAGTATTTT.

The V and J genes are TRBV19 and TRBJ1-1; D is possibly TRBD1 (5 bases). The CDR3 extends over 14 amino acids. CDR1 is LNHDA, CDR2 SQIVND, per germline (reference sequence). Trimming cost V 1 base and J 5 bases, with 11 bases left between them. The CDR3 is CASSIGAGMTEAFF. The CDR3, as DNA: TGTGCCAGTAGTATAGGGGCAGGGATGACTGAAGCTTTCTTT.

V and J are TRBV7-2 and TRBJ2-7; the match to TRBD1 covers 7 bases. The germline V gene encodes CDR1 SGHTA and CDR2 FQGNSA. There are 13 residues in the CDR3. With V trimmed by 2 bases and J by 7 bases, 5 bases remained unmatched. The CDR3 is CASSLTGVSEQYV. DNA of the CDR3: TGTGCCAGCAGCTTAACAGGGGTCTCGGAGCAGTACGTC.

This chain uses TRBV6-5 with TRBJ1-1; D might be TRBD1 (6 bases). CDR1 and CDR2 (germline): MNHEY, SVGAGI. The CDR3 covers 15 residues. Between the trimmed V and J ends, which lost 7 bases and 1 base, there was a span of 16 bases. The CDR3 loop reads CASTGGTPQNTEAFF. CDR3 in DNA: TGTGCCAGCACCGGGGGGACACCGCAGAACACTGAAGCTTTCTTT.

The chain recombines TRBV7-9 with TRBJ2-5, with 14 bases aligning to TRBD2. CDR1 and CDR2 from the germline V gene are SEHNR and FQNEAQ (reference sequence). CDR3 size: 18 residues. V trimming: 4 bases; J trimming: 5 bases; junction bases outside the gene matches: 12. The CDR3 DNA sequence: TGTGCCAGCAGCTCTTCCGGGACTAGCGGGGGCTCGGGGGAGACCCAGTACTTC. This encodes CASSSSGTSGGSGETQYF.

The chain has TRBV2 and TRBJ1-1; D is unresolved. The CDR3 totals 12 residues. Germline CDR1 is SNHLY and CDR2 is FYNNEI. V was trimmed by 7 bases and J by 5 bases, leaving 11 bases between them. CDR3 DNA: TGTGCCAGCAAAAGGAGGGAAACTGAAGCTTTCTTT. It yields the protein CASKRRETEAFF.

This rearrangement joins TRBV19 to TRBJ1-4, with 7 bases aligning to TRBD1. Trimming at V came to 6 bases and at J to 2 bases, leaving 3 bases not matched to a gene. Germline V CDR1 and CDR2: LNHDA, SQIVND (reference sequence). The CDR3 extends over 14 amino acids. The chain's CDR3 is CASSPTGTNEKLFF. In DNA, the CDR3 is TGTGCCAGTAGCCCGACAGGGACTAATGAAAAACTGTTTTTT.

The rearrangement uses TRBV29-1 and TRBJ2-1; TRBD2 matches 10 bases. V lost 7 bases, J lost 7 bases, and 10 bases stayed unmatched. The CDR3 totals 14 residues. From germline, CDR1 is SQVTM and CDR2 ANQGSEA. The CDR3: CSAASGGLLNEQFF. The CDR3 bases are TGCAGCGCCGCTAGCGGGGGCCTCTTGAATGAGCAGTTCTTC.

This chain joins TRBV7-6 and TRBJ1-1; D gene ambiguous. This CDR3 region has 15 residues. The germline V gene encodes CDR1 SGHVS and CDR2 FNYEAQ. Trimming stripped 1 base from V and 6 bases from J, with 15 bases between. CDR3: CASSLVGSRHAEAFF. The CDR3 DNA reads as TGTGCCAGCAGCTTAGTGGGCAGTCGTCACGCTGAAGCTTTCTTT.

CDR3 nucleotide sequence: TGTGCCAGCAGCCCTTCACGAACAGTCCTATACCACGAGCAGTACTTC. It is translated as CASSPSRTVLYHEQYF. J is TRBJ2-7 and V is TRBV6-2 or TRBV6-3; D gene unclear. Per germline, CDR1 MNHEY and CDR2 SVGEGT. The CDR3 length is 16 residues. V lost 6 bases to trimming and J lost 5 bases, with 23 bases between them.

Comments on this clone: Other DNA sequences of this sample code for an identical CDR3. The CDR3 nucleotides read TGTGCCAGCAGCCATCGACTAGCGGGGGGTTACGAGCAGTACGTC. Translated: CASSHRLAGGYEQYV. The rearrangement joins TRBV7-2 to TRBJ2-7; 13 bases match TRBD2. Germline values: CDR1 SGHTA, CDR2 FQGNSA. After removal of 5 bases from V and 4 bases from J, the junction contained 5 bases not matched to a gene. The CDR3 is 15 residues long.

J is TRBJ2-5 and V is TRBV27; TRBD2 matches 12 bases. V dropped 5 bases and J dropped 5; count of bases not matched to a gene: 3. Per germline, CDR1 MNHEY and CDR2 SMNVEV (reference sequence). The CDR3 contains 14 residues. The CDR3 reads CASSRTSGTETQYF. CDR3 DNA: TGTGCCAGCAGTCGGACTAGCGGGACCGAGACCCAGTACTTC.

V and J are TRBV11-2 and TRBJ1-6, with D maybe TRBD1 (5 bases). CDR3 length: 13 amino acids. The germline V gene has CDR1 SGHAT and CDR2 FQNNGV. The V and J ends lost 3 bases and 7 bases respectively, with 7 bases between them. The CDR3 loop reads CASSFWTNSPLHF. The CDR3, as DNA: TGTGCCAGCAGCTTCTGGACAAATTCACCCCTCCACTTT. Together with reference TRBV11-2 and TRBJ1-6, the CDR3 gives the full variable domain: EAGVAQSPRYKIIEKRQSVAFWCNPISGHATLYWYQQILGQGPKLLIQFQNNGVVDDSQLPKDRFSAERLKGVDSTLKIQPAKLEDSAVYLCASSFWTNSPLHFGNGTRLTVT.

The chain combines TRBV4-2 with TRBJ1-2, with TRBD1 matching over 7 bases. CDR3 length equals 16 residues. CDR1 and CDR2 from the germline V gene are LGHNA and YNFKEQ. Trimming at V came to 0 bases and at J to 2 bases, leaving 6 bases not matched to a gene. CDR3 coding DNA: TGTGCCAGCAGCCAAGACCTCGGGACAGCCAACTATGGCTACACCTTC. Translated, it gives CASSQDLGTANYGYTF.